The 19 T cell receptor beta chains below come from one sample, sequenced in a study of cytomegalovirus exposure and HLA in healthy donors. 60 Vbeta and 13 Jbeta primers were used in PCR. The protocol was immunoSEQ multiplex PCR, while the TCRdb copy is restricted to in-frame clones and leaves out a portion. The table has about 190,000 clones, roughly 80% seen once; the top ten hold roughly 1.6%. The source material was PBMCs. These receptors originate from a woman aged 45-60 years in good health and CMV-seronegative.

The chain joins TRBV6-5 to TRBJ2-2, with D perhaps TRBD2 (5 bases). CDR3 size: 14 residues. From germline, CDR1 is MNHEY and CDR2 SVGAGI. The ends were cut back, 5 bases at V and 4 bases at J, with 11 bases in the middle. CDR3 loop: CASSVEGRTGELFF. CDR3 DNA sequence: TGTGCCAGCAGTGTAGAGGGCCGCACCGGGGAGCTGTTTTTT.

This clone was counted a single time. The chain employs TRBV5-1 and TRBJ2-3; 8 bases are a match to TRBD2. Trimming removed 4 bases from V and 1 base from J; junction bases left unmatched: 5. Germline assignment: CDR1 SGHRS and CDR2 YFSETQ. The CDR3 extends over 15 amino acids. CDR3 DNA: TGCGCCAGCAGCCCGACTAGCGCCCGCACAGATACGCAGTATTTT. Translated, it gives CASSPTSARTDTQYF. Drawing the rest from reference TRBV5-1 and TRBJ2-3, the complete variable domain is KAGVTQTPRYLIKTRGQQVTLSCSPISGHRSVSWYQQTPGQGLQFLFEYFSETQRNKGNFPGRFSGRQFSNSRSEMNVSTLELGDSALYLCASSPTSARTDTQYFGPGTRLTVL.

The chain uses TRBV5-4 and TRBJ2-1, with 12 nucleotides matching TRBD2. The CDR3 is 16 residues long. V lost 3 bases, J lost 5 bases, and 6 bases stayed unmatched. In germline, CDR1 is SGHNT, CDR2 YYREEE (reference sequence). The CDR3 sequence: CASSSGLAGTNNEQFF. For the CDR3, the DNA is TGTGCCAGCAGCTCCGGACTAGCGGGAACCAACAATGAGCAGTTCTTC.

This clone was counted a single time. The chain carries TRBV5-1 and TRBJ2-3; 11 bases agree with TRBD1. CDR1 is SGHRS, CDR2 YFSETQ, per germline. V was pared by 0 bases and J by 4 bases, with 7 bases of the junction left unmatched. This CDR3 contains 17 residues. The CDR3 DNA reads TGCGCCAGCAGCTTGGAGGGACAGGGGGTGATGGCAGATACGCAGTATTTT. Its protein is CASSLEGQGVMADTQYF.

The gene calls are TRBV6-1 and TRBJ2-1, with D uncertain. Trimming took 8 bases from V and 4 from J, leaving 18 bases between them. The CDR3 loop spans 15 amino acids. Germline loops: CDR1 MNHNS, CDR2 SASEGT. CDR3 sequence reads: CASFPYTGGYNEQFF. CDR3 DNA sequence: TGTGCCAGCTTCCCCTACACGGGTGGGTACAATGAGCAGTTCTTC.

Here the CDR3 reads CASSESRGSGSPLHF. CDR3 DNA sequence: TGTGCCAGCAGTGAATCGAGGGGGTCGGGGTCACCCCTCCACTTT. The J gene is TRBJ1-6, the V gene TRBV25-1; possibly TRBD1 for D (6 bases). Germline assignment: CDR1 MGHDK and CDR2 SYGVNS. V was cut by 1 base and J by 10 bases, with 14 bases left in between. The CDR3 is made up of 15 amino acids. The variable domain in full, completed from reference TRBV25-1 and TRBJ1-6, reads EADIYQTPRYLVIGTGKKITLECSQTMGHDKMYWYQQDPGMELHLIHYSYGVNSTEKGDLSSESTVSRIRTEHFPLTLESARPSHTSQYLCASSESRGSGSPLHFGNGTRLTVT.

The J gene is TRBJ1-2, the V gene TRBV19, with D possibly matching TRBD1 (5 bases). CDR3 length equals 14 residues. Trimming took off 1 base at V and 5 bases at J, with 11 bases between the two ends. Germline V gives CDR1 LNHDA, CDR2 SQIVND (reference sequence). CDR3 nucleotides: TGTGCCAGTAGTATAGGGCAGGGTTCGTATGGCTACACCTTC. It codes for CASSIGQGSYGYTF. Combining the CDR3 with reference TRBV19 and TRBJ1-2 gives the whole variable domain DGGITQSPKYLFRKEGQNVTLSCEQNLNHDAMYWYRQDPGQGLRLIYYSQIVNDFQKGDIAEGYSVSREKKESFPLTVTSAQKNPTAFYLCASSIGQGSYGYTFGSGTRLTVV.

The chain joins TRBV19 to TRBJ1-2; D is unclear. Germline V gene data show CDR1 as LNHDA and CDR2 as SQIVND (reference sequence). The CDR3 totals 13 residues. V lost 4 bases to trimming and J lost 3 bases, with 9 bases between them. The CDR3 is CASSTGSYYGYTF. CDR3 sequence (DNA): TGTGCCAGTAGTACCGGGTCTTACTATGGCTACACCTTC. Full variable domain (outside the CDR3, taken from reference TRBV19 and TRBJ1-2): DGGITQSPKYLFRKEGQNVTLSCEQNLNHDAMYWYRQDPGQGLRLIYYSQIVNDFQKGDIAEGYSVSREKKESFPLTVTSAQKNPTAFYLCASSTGSYYGYTFGSGTRLTVV.

V and J are TRBV25-1 and TRBJ1-5, with D maybe TRBD1 (5 bases). Germline-derived CDR1 and CDR2 are MGHDK and SYGVNS. Trimming left V 2 bases short and J 1 base short, with 12 bases between. The CDR3 contains 16 residues. CDR3 region: CASSEGGGGSNQPQHF. The CDR3 DNA is TGTGCCAGCAGTGAAGGGGGAGGAGGGAGCAATCAGCCCCAGCATTTT.

This clone occurred once. The rearrangement joins TRBV7-9 to TRBJ1-6; weak D call: TRBD1 (6 bases). Germline loops: CDR1 SEHNR, CDR2 FQNEAQ (reference sequence). CDR3 size: 16 residues. The V gene lost 1 base and the J gene lost 8 bases, with 15 bases spanning the gap. CDR3 amino acids: CASSLGAGTRYSPLHF. The CDR3 region has the DNA TGTGCCAGCAGCTTAGGTGCCGGGACAAGGTATTCACCCCTCCACTTT.

The chain has TRBV7-2 and TRBJ1-2, with TRBD1 matching 9 bases. After removal of 5 bases from V and 14 bases from J, the junction contained 12 bases not matched to a gene. This CDR3 spans 13 amino acids. The germline V gene has CDR1 SGHTA and CDR2 FQGNSA. In DNA form, the CDR3 reads TGTGCCAGCAGCGTGGGACAGGGACGGCCGAGAACCTTC. It is translated as CASSVGQGRPRTF.

The sample holds one count of this clone. The V and J genes are TRBV6-1 and TRBJ2-1; 10 positions agree with TRBD1. The CDR3 length is 15 residues. Germline CDR1 and CDR2: MNHNS and SASEGT. With 2 bases clipped from V and 4 bases from J, the junction kept 2 bases outside the gene matches. CDR3 residues: CASSERDRGYNEQFF. The CDR3 bases are TGTGCCAGCAGTGAAAGGGACAGGGGATACAATGAGCAGTTCTTC.

This chain joins TRBV9 and TRBJ1-2; D gene uncertain. This CDR3 contains 18 residues. The V gene's germline CDR1 is SGDLS and CDR2 YYNGEE. With 1 base removed from V and 0 bases from J, the gap between germline ends came to 19 bases. CDR3 bases: TGTGCCAGCAGCGTAAGTTCTCCGGGGTTGGGAGCTAACTATGGCTACACCTTC. The encoded protein is CASSVSSPGLGANYGYTF.

The chain joins TRBV19 to TRBJ1-1, with D possibly TRBD1 on 6 matching bases. The ends were cut back, 10 bases at V and 1 base at J, with 13 bases in the middle. The germline V gene has CDR1 LNHDA and CDR2 SQIVND (reference sequence). CDR3 length equals 13 residues. This CDR3 is CAISGTRNTEAFF. CDR3 DNA: TGTGCCATTTCCGGGACACGGAACACTGAAGCTTTCTTT.

CDR3 residues: CASSLDTGSNYGYTF. The CDR3 nucleotides read TGTGCCAGCAGCTTAGATACAGGTTCCAACTATGGCTACACCTTC. This sequence joins TRBV7-6 and TRBJ1-2; perhaps TRBD1 as D (5 bases). This CDR3 is 15 amino acids long. CDR1 is SGHVS, CDR2 FNYEAQ, per germline. Deletions cut 1 base from V and 2 bases from J, with 11 bases between.

This clone was found once. CDR3 residues: CASSPTGTNYNEQFF. The CDR3 DNA follows: TGTGCCAGCAGCCCTACCGGGACTAACTACAATGAGCAGTTCTTC. The rearrangement links TRBV9 to TRBJ2-1; TRBD2 matches at 7 bases. Germline assignment: CDR1 SGDLS and CDR2 YYNGEE. The trim removed 4 bases at V and 3 bases at J, leaving 7 bases unmatched. The CDR3 contains 15 residues.

This chain links TRBV6-1 with TRBJ2-2; a possible D gene is TRBD2 (7 bases). The CDR3 spans 14 residues. V lost 6 bases to trimming and J lost 1 base, with 9 bases between them. CDR1 MNHNS and CDR2 SASEGT come from the germline V gene. CDR3 DNA sequence: TGTGCCAGCAGAGCGGGACAGAACACCGGGGAGCTGTTTTTT. Protein: CASRAGQNTGELFF.

V gene TRBV28 combines with J gene TRBJ2-7; D might be TRBD1 (5 bases). Trimming took off 5 bases at V and 5 bases at J, with 16 bases between the two ends. Germline V gene lookup returns CDR1 MDHEN and CDR2 SYDVKM. The CDR3 is made up of 14 amino acids. The DNA for the CDR3 is TGTGCCAGCAGTCCTAAGGTTAGGGGTAACGAGCAGTACTTC. This sequence encodes CASSPKVRGNEQYF.

Here the CDR3 DNA reads TGTGCCAGCAGTTTCCCCGGCAGGGGCGGTGAAAAACTGTTTTTT. Its translation is CASSFPGRGGEKLFF. The rearrangement joins TRBV28 to TRBJ1-4, with D maybe TRBD1 (6 bases). Trimming removed 3 bases from V and 7 bases from J, with 15 bases in between. Per the germline V gene, CDR1 is MDHEN and CDR2 is SYDVKM. This CDR3 spans 15 amino acids.